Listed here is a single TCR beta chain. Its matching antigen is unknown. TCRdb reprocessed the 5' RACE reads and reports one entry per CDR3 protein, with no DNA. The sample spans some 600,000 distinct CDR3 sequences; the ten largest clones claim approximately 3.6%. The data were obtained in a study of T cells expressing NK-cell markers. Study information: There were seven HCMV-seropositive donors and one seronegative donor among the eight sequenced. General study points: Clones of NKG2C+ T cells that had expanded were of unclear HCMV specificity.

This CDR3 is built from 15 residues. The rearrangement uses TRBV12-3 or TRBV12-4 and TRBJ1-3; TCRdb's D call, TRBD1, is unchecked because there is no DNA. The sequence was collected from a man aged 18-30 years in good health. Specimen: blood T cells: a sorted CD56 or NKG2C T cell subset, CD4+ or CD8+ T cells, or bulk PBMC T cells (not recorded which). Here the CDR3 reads CASSLQGGAGNTIYF.